This TCR beta chain was captured by sequencing in a study of regulatory T cells in long-lasting Graves disease. Study findings and constraints: Few sampled subjects may have lowered accuracy. TRBV28, TRBJ1-2 and TRBJ2-5 were segments that persistent disease favored.

Comment on this clonotype: What it recognizes is unknown.

The V end was cut by 2 bases, the J end by 4 bases, with 13 bases between. The CDR3 is 14 residues long. Germline lookup yields CDR1 DFQATT and CDR2 SNEGSKA (reference sequence). For TCR beta, libraries came from iRepertoire HTBI primers and Arm-PCR of CDR3 regions. MiXCR, applied by TCRdb to the multiplex PCR reads, yields one record per CDR3 protein. The table lists over 400,000 distinct CDR3 sequences, 13% to 15% of them singletons. Time point specified: newly diagnosed GD, antithyroid drugs for less than 3 months. From RNA extracted from PBMCs, the TCR library was made. The sample also formed part of further work on T cells in Graves' hyperthyroidism and ophthalmopathy. This second report adds: Ophthalmopathy, which appeared later, was predicted by the model a median about 5.9 months before onset.

The sequences come from peripheral blood mononuclear cells (PBMCs), collected at new diagnosis, from a patient treated with antithyroid drugs. The V call is TRBV20-1, the J call TRBJ2-3; a possible D gene is TRBD2 (6 bases). The TCR originated in a woman in her forties or fifties with Graves disease. The CDR3 loop reads CSARIEASADTQYF. The CDR3 DNA follows: TGCAGTGCTAGAATAGAGGCTAGCGCAGATACGCAGTATTTT.